This T cell receptor beta chain was sequenced for a study of Ad26.COV2.S vaccination and SARS-CoV-2 variants. Using immunoSEQ multiplex PCR, the repertoire was profiled, and TCRdb retains in-frame clones only, with some absent. In the table there are 380,000 or so clones, approximately 83% of which are singletons. In germline, CDR1 is MNHEY, CDR2 SMNVEV (reference sequence). The CDR3 has 12 residues. Germline trimming cut 8 bases from V and 6 bases from J; bases unmatched to any gene: 4. As for treatment: around 19 received Ad26.COV2.S at low or high dose, single or two shots; several received placebo; per-sample allocation not given. Repertoires come from day 63 after the first vaccine or placebo injection.

This clonotype was sampled from a person between 18 and 59 years old who received the Ad26.COV2.S COVID-19 vaccine or a placebo. Sequenced material: peripheral blood, taken in a trial of Ad26.COV2.S vaccine versus placebo. The gene calls are TRBV27 and TRBJ1-5; TRBD1 aligns across 7 bases. The CDR3 is CASQGVGQPQHF. The DNA of the CDR3 is TGTGCCAGCCAGGGGGTAGGTCAGCCCCAGCATTTT.